A single sample is the source of the 31 T cell receptor beta chains below, sequenced in a study of cytomegalovirus exposure and HLA in healthy donors. The PCR contained 60 Vbeta and 13 Jbeta primers. Profiled with immunoSEQ multiplex PCR; TCRdb holds only in-frame clones, not every one. This table lists about 74,000 clones. Sequences were obtained from PBMCs. These TCRs come from a female donor in good health and CMV-seropositive.

This chain joins TRBV7-2 and TRBJ1-2, with 7 positions matching TRBD1. There are 15 residues in the CDR3. Trimming took 0 bases from V and 6 from J; bases not matched to a gene: 7. Germline V CDR1 and CDR2: SGHTA, FQGNSA. The CDR3 bases are TGTGCCAGCAGCTTAGCAGCAACAGGGGCAAATGGCTACACCTTC. This codes for CASSLAATGANGYTF.

The V call is TRBV18, the J call TRBJ1-2; a weak D match, TRBD1 (6 bases). Deletions cut 2 bases from V and 8 bases from J, with 9 bases between. Germline V CDR1 and CDR2: KGHSH, LQKENI. The CDR3 length is 12 residues. In DNA form, the CDR3 reads TGTGCCAGCTCACCATCAGGGGAGGGCTACACCTTC. Residues: CASSPSGEGYTF.

CDR3 residues: CASTEGRGVRNEQFF. The CDR3 nucleotides are TGTGCCAGCACCGAGGGCAGGGGGGTTAGAAATGAGCAGTTCTTC. The rearrangement joins TRBV25-1 to TRBJ2-1; TRBD1 is a possible D gene (7 bases). With 7 bases removed from V and 7 bases from J, the gap between germline ends came to 20 bases. The germline V gene has CDR1 MGHDK and CDR2 SYGVNS. The CDR3 has 15 amino acids.

The rearrangement uses TRBV4-1 and TRBJ2-1, with 10 bases lining up with TRBD2. This CDR3 comprises 17 residues. V shed 2 bases, J shed 8 bases, and the junction held 12 bases outside the gene matches. Germline V lookup: CDR1 MGHRA, CDR2 YSYEKL. The CDR3 spells CASSQSGKRGGRDEQFF. The CDR3 DNA reads TGCGCCAGCAGCCAATCTGGGAAGCGGGGGGGGCGGGATGAGCAGTTCTTC.

The chain is built from TRBV25-1 and TRBJ2-5, with TRBD2 matching 8 bases. Germline values: CDR1 MGHDK, CDR2 SYGVNS. CDR3 length equals 15 residues. V shed 5 bases, J shed 1 base, and the junction held 6 bases outside the gene matches. The CDR3 reads CASSPQREFQETQYF. CDR3 nucleotide sequence: TGTGCCAGCAGTCCTCAGCGGGAGTTCCAAGAGACCCAGTACTTC. The full variable domain, completed using reference TRBV25-1 and TRBJ2-5, is EADIYQTPRYLVIGTGKKITLECSQTMGHDKMYWYQQDPGMELHLIHYSYGVNSTEKGDLSSESTVSRIRTEHFPLTLESARPSHTSQYLCASSPQREFQETQYFGPGTRLLVL.

This rearrangement joins TRBV30 to TRBJ2-1, with 8 bases identical to TRBD2. This CDR3 has 14 amino acids. The germline CDR1 and CDR2 sequences are GTSNPN and SVGIG (reference sequence). V dropped 3 bases and J dropped 4; count of bases not matched to a gene: 5. DNA for the CDR3: TGTGCCTGGAGGGTTACGGGGGGGTACAATGAGCAGTTCTTC. Its protein product is CAWRVTGGYNEQFF.

The rearrangement uses TRBV9 and TRBJ2-4; 8 positions match TRBD2. The CDR3 has 19 residues. With 0 bases clipped from V and 3 bases from J, the junction kept 14 bases outside the gene matches. Per the germline V gene, CDR1 is SGDLS and CDR2 is YYNGEE. The CDR3 spells CASSVGGGERGTNKNIQYF. The CDR3 DNA reads as TGTGCCAGCAGCGTAGGAGGCGGTGAGCGGGGGACAAACAAAAACATTCAGTACTTC.

This chain links TRBV7-2 with TRBJ1-2, with D hard to call. The CDR3 covers 15 residues. V lost 5 bases to trimming and J lost 5 bases, with 18 bases between them. Germline loops: CDR1 SGHTA, CDR2 FQGNSA. CDR3 sequence reads: CASSLWGGRDYGYTF. Here the CDR3 DNA reads TGTGCCAGCAGCCTTTGGGGAGGGAGGGATTATGGCTACACCTTC. Using reference TRBV7-2 and TRBJ1-2 for the parts outside the CDR3, the full variable domain is GAGVSQSPSNKVTEKGKDVELRCDPISGHTALYWYRQSLGQGLEFLIYFQGNSAPDKSGLPSDRFSAERTGGSVSTLTIQRTQQEDSAVYLCASSLWGGRDYGYTFGSGTRLTVV.

The chain has TRBV4-3 and TRBJ2-3, with TRBD1 identical over 11 bases. The CDR3 covers 16 residues. J lost 5 bases, V lost 3 bases, and 7 bases had no gene match. Per germline, CDR1 LGHNA and CDR2 YSLEER. Written as DNA, the CDR3 is TGCGCCAGCAGCCACCGGACAGGGGGCGTCATAGATACGCAGTATTTT. The encoded protein is CASSHRTGGVIDTQYF.

The rearrangement links TRBV14 to TRBJ1-1; TRBD1 is a possible D gene (5 bases). This CDR3 region has 17 residues. Trimming took 4 bases from V and 5 from J, leaving 23 bases between them. Germline loops: CDR1 SGHDN, CDR2 FVKESK. For the CDR3, the DNA is TGTGCCAGCAGCCTCATTGACAGTCGCCTAATTAGGACTGAAGCTTTCTTT. Encoded protein: CASSLIDSRLIRTEAFF. The full variable domain, completed using reference TRBV14 and TRBJ1-1, is EAGVTQFPSHSVIEKGQTVTLRCDPISGHDNLYWYRRVMGKEIKFLLHFVKESKQDESGMPNNRFLAERTGGTYSTLKVQPAELEDSGVYFCASSLIDSRLIRTEAFFGQGTRLTVV.

The chain recombines TRBV10-1 with TRBJ1-1, with D tentatively TRBD1 (6 bases). The CDR3 runs 13 residues. Germline-derived CDR1 and CDR2 are WNHNN and SYGVQD (reference sequence). V was shortened by 2 bases and J by 7 bases, with 11 bases between the two germline ends. CDR3 sequence (DNA): TGCGCCAGCAGTGAGCAGGGACACGTTGAAGCTTTCTTT. This translates into CASSEQGHVEAFF.

The J gene is TRBJ2-3, the V gene TRBV11-2; TRBD2 is a possible D gene (6 bases). The CDR3 runs to 14 residues. Germline CDR1 reads SGHAT; CDR2 reads FQNNGV. Trimming removed 5 bases at V and 3 bases at J, with 12 bases between. The CDR3, as DNA: TGTGCCAGCAGCCGATTACGGGGGACAGATACGCAGTATTTT. Translated, it gives CASSRLRGTDTQYF.

The chain uses TRBV30 and TRBJ1-1; D remains ambiguous. The germline gives CDR1 GTSNPN, CDR2 SVGIG (reference sequence). CDR3 length: 13 amino acids. The germline V and J ends were trimmed by 0 bases and 6 bases, with 11 bases remaining between them. The CDR3 sequence is CAWSVRGRAEAFF. CDR3 coding DNA: TGTGCCTGGAGTGTACGGGGAAGGGCTGAAGCTTTCTTT.

The chain recombines TRBV2 with TRBJ1-6, with D perhaps TRBD1 (6 bases). CDR1 and CDR2 from the germline V gene are SNHLY and FYNNEI. The V end was cut by 3 bases, the J end by 8 bases, with 8 bases between. This CDR3 comprises 13 residues. In nucleotides, the CDR3 is TGTGCCAGCAGTGATGGGGGCCATTCACCCCTCCACTTT. Protein: CASSDGGHSPLHF.

This chain connects TRBV11-3 to TRBJ2-3, with TRBD1 matching over 7 bases. V was pared by 3 bases and J by 2 bases, with 5 bases of the junction left unmatched. Germline V gene lookup returns CDR1 SGHNT and CDR2 YENEEA. The CDR3 loop spans 15 amino acids. Here the CDR3 reads CASSFRDRPTDTQYF. In DNA, the CDR3 is TGTGCCAGCAGCTTCCGGGACAGACCCACAGATACGCAGTATTTT.

The CDR3 reads CASSELPSTGEYTGELFF. CDR3 nucleotide sequence: TGTGCCAGCAGTGAATTGCCCTCGACAGGAGAGTACACCGGGGAGCTGTTTTTT. This chain joins TRBV6-1 and TRBJ2-2; D is possibly TRBD1 (6 bases). This CDR3 region has 18 residues. Per germline, CDR1 MNHNS and CDR2 SASEGT. Trimming left V 2 bases short and J 3 bases short, with 19 bases between.

This sequence joins TRBV28 and TRBJ2-1, with D uncertain. The germline V gene encodes CDR1 MDHEN and CDR2 SYDVKM. The CDR3 is 13 amino acids. Trimming stripped 10 bases from V and 2 bases from J, with 12 bases between. The CDR3 nucleotides read TGTGCCACCACGACTCCTCCCTACAATGAGCAGTTCTTC. This translates into CATTTPPYNEQFF.

The V gene is TRBV7-2, the J gene TRBJ2-1, with 12 bases lining up with TRBD2. Germline CDR1 reads SGHTA; CDR2 reads FQGNSA. V gave up 0 bases and J gave up 9 bases; unmatched junction bases: 18. The CDR3 runs 20 residues. The CDR3 DNA sequence: TGTGCCAGCAGCTTAGCGGCGGGACGTAGGACTAGCGGGGTAGGGAGTGAGCAGTTCTTC. This codes for CASSLAAGRRTSGVGSEQFF. Full variable domain (remainder filled in from reference TRBV7-2 and TRBJ2-1): GAGVSQSPSNKVTEKGKDVELRCDPISGHTALYWYRQSLGQGLEFLIYFQGNSAPDKSGLPSDRFSAERTGGSVSTLTIQRTQQEDSAVYLCASSLAAGRRTSGVGSEQFFGPGTRLTVL.

The rearrangement joins TRBV30 to TRBJ1-2; a possible D gene is TRBD1 (5 bases). Trimming removed 0 bases from V and 3 bases from J, with 11 bases in between. CDR1 and CDR2 from the germline V gene are GTSNPN and SVGIG (reference sequence). The CDR3 runs to 14 residues. CDR3: CAWSVPGVDYGYTF. The CDR3 DNA reads as TGTGCCTGGAGTGTACCGGGGGTTGACTATGGCTACACCTTC.

The chain carries TRBV6-5 and TRBJ1-1, with a possible D match to TRBD1 (5 bases). The germline V and J ends were trimmed by 0 bases and 0 bases, with 5 bases remaining between them. This CDR3 comprises 14 residues. Germline V gene sequence: CDR1 MNHEY, CDR2 SVGAGI. The CDR3 DNA reads as TGTGCCAGCAGTTACTCAGGGGTGAACACTGAAGCTTTCTTT. This sequence encodes CASSYSGVNTEAFF.

The V and J genes are TRBV5-1 and TRBJ1-3, with TRBD1 identical over 9 bases. CDR3 length equals 14 residues. V shed 0 bases and J 9 bases; nucleotides not matched to a gene: 4. Germline loops: CDR1 SGHRS, CDR2 YFSETQ. This chain's CDR3 is CASSLDGTGSTIYF. The CDR3, as DNA: TGCGCCAGCAGCTTGGATGGGACAGGGAGCACCATATATTTT.

The rearrangement joins TRBV7-9 to TRBJ2-5; 9 bases map to TRBD1. The V gene end was trimmed by 2 bases and the J gene end by 6 bases; junction bases not matched to a gene: 10. Per the germline V gene, CDR1 is SEHNR and CDR2 is FQNEAQ (reference sequence). The CDR3 is made up of 16 amino acids. CDR3 region: CASSLSWGQGMKTQYF. The CDR3 DNA is TGTGCCAGCAGCTTAAGCTGGGGACAGGGTATGAAGACCCAGTACTTC.

The chain links TRBV19 to TRBJ2-7; no definite D call. Looked up from germline, CDR1 is LNHDA and CDR2 is SQIVND (reference sequence). V shed 5 bases and J shed 2 bases, with 10 bases lying between them. The CDR3 consists of 13 residues. CDR3 bases: TGTGCCAGTAGTCGCGGTAGTCCCTACGAGCAGTACTTC. Translating it yields CASSRGSPYEQYF.

The chain employs TRBV14 and TRBJ1-4; 7 positions agree with TRBD1. Germline V gene sequence: CDR1 SGHDN, CDR2 FVKESK. V was clipped by 4 bases and J by 5 bases; unmatched bases: 10. The CDR3 sequence is 16 residues long. The CDR3 sequence: CASSPSTGAPNEKLFF. Here the CDR3 DNA reads TGTGCCAGCAGCCCGTCAACAGGGGCTCCAAATGAAAAACTGTTTTTT.

The chain joins TRBV9 to TRBJ1-5; D remains ambiguous. CDR3 length equals 15 residues. Per the germline V gene, CDR1 is SGDLS and CDR2 is YYNGEE. The V gene lost 3 bases and the J gene lost 0 bases, with 10 bases spanning the gap. The CDR3 spells CASSADTDSNQPQHF. CDR3 DNA sequence: TGTGCCAGCAGCGCTGACACCGATAGCAATCAGCCCCAGCATTTT.

The CDR3 sequence: CASSSIDTSEQYF. The CDR3 DNA follows: TGCGCCAGCAGTTCTATTGACACGAGCGAGCAGTACTTC. This chain uses TRBV23-1 with TRBJ2-7, with no clear D. TRBV23-1 is reported as an ORF; its role is uncertain. The CDR3 runs to 13 residues. V dropped 5 bases and J dropped 6 bases, with 14 bases sitting between them.

Comment on this clone: Compared with germline, one end of the junction differs, possibly owing to a read error. This sequence joins TRBV4-3 and TRBJ1-4, with 9 bases identical to TRBD1. Germline CDR1 reads LGHNA; CDR2 reads YSLEER. This CDR3 comprises 15 residues. The CDR3 here is CASRQVGTGNEKLFF. Here the CDR3 DNA reads TGCGCCAGCAGACAAGTTGGGACAGGGAATGAAAAACTGTTTTTT.

J is TRBJ1-1 and V is TRBV7-9; 9 bases are a match to TRBD1. J was trimmed by 5 bases and V by 5 bases; bases with no gene match: 12. The CDR3 contains 16 residues. Germline assignment: CDR1 SEHNR and CDR2 FQNEAQ (reference sequence). CDR3 residues: CASSPGDRVKGTEAFF. CDR3 nucleotides: TGTGCCAGCAGCCCGGGGGACAGGGTAAAAGGGACTGAAGCTTTCTTT.

V and J are TRBV6-1 and TRBJ2-7, with 9 nucleotides matching TRBD1. V shed 5 bases and J 3 bases; nucleotides not matched to a gene: 8. CDR3 length: 15 amino acids. In germline, CDR1 is MNHNS, CDR2 SASEGT. CDR3 in amino acids: CASSSTGGPHYEQYF. The CDR3 DNA sequence: TGTGCCAGCAGTTCTACAGGGGGCCCTCACTACGAGCAGTACTTC.

The chain links TRBV6-5 to TRBJ2-3, with 7 bases aligning to TRBD2. Germline-derived CDR1 and CDR2 are MNHEY and SVGAGI. Unmatched junction bases numbered 9, after V lost 6 bases and J lost 3 bases. This CDR3 spans 15 amino acids. DNA of the CDR3: TGTGCCAGCAGCTGGACTAGTAGCCAAACAGATACGCAGTATTTT. Translated, it gives CASSWTSSQTDTQYF.

The gene calls are TRBV2 and TRBJ2-5; possible D gene TRBD2, 6 bases. The CDR3 has 14 amino acids. The germline V gene has CDR1 SNHLY and CDR2 FYNNEI. V was cut by 8 bases and J by 5 bases, with 18 bases left in between. The CDR3 region is CASSSQEGQETQYF. The CDR3 DNA reads as TGTGCCAGCTCTTCCCAGGAGGGCCAGGAGACCCAGTACTTC.